What follows are 20 T cell receptor beta chains derived from one specimen sequenced in a study of siplizumab effects on memory and regulatory T cells. Only in-frame clones appear in the TCRdb table, and some are missing; sequencing was by immunoSEQ multiplex PCR. The table has approximately 50,000 clones, 85% to 95% seen once. The material sequenced was CD8+ T cells sorted from blood. Source of these receptors: a human donor in good health.

This clone has just one count. In DNA form, the CDR3 reads TGCGCCAGCAGCCAGGTGGCAGGGGAATCCTACGAGCAGTACTTC. It specifies CASSQVAGESYEQYF. J is TRBJ2-7 and V is TRBV4-1; possible D gene TRBD1, 6 bases. This CDR3 is 15 amino acids long. In germline, CDR1 is MGHRA, CDR2 YSYEKL. Trimming took 3 bases from V and 1 from J, leaving 13 bases between them.

The rearrangement joins TRBV5-5 to TRBJ1-1; no reliable D call. The germline V gene has CDR1 SGHKS and CDR2 YYEKEE (reference sequence). This CDR3 has 15 amino acids. V was clipped by 1 base and J by 2 bases, with 12 bases between them. CDR3 amino acids: CASSLSGMGNTEAFF. For the CDR3, the DNA is TGTGCCAGCAGCTTGAGTGGGATGGGAAACACTGAAGCTTTCTTT.

This clone was found once. The chain combines TRBV5-4 with TRBJ2-1; 10 bases line up with TRBD2. Germline CDR1 and CDR2: SGHNT and YYREEE (reference sequence). This CDR3 region has 19 residues. The J segment lost 0 bases and the V segment lost 1 base, leaving 10 bases of the junction unmatched. The CDR3 region is CASSLRGLAGARSYNEQFF. CDR3 nucleotide sequence: TGTGCCAGCAGCTTGCGGGGGCTAGCGGGAGCTCGCTCCTACAATGAGCAGTTCTTC.

V is TRBV4-2 and J is TRBJ2-1; tentatively, D is TRBD1 or TRBD2 (5 bases each). The CDR3 extends over 14 amino acids. Germline CDR1 and CDR2: LGHNA and YNFKEQ. The V end was cut by 6 bases, the J end by 1 base, with 10 bases between. CDR3 DNA: TGTGCCAGCAGTCAGGGAGATTCCTACAATGAGCAGTTCTTC. Amino acids: CASSQGDSYNEQFF.

The CDR3 bases are TGTGCCAGTAGTATAGTAAGTAAGTTCGGTGAGCAGTTCTTC. Translated, it gives CASSIVSKFGEQFF. V usage is TRBV19 and J usage is TRBJ2-1, with no clear D. The germline V and J ends were trimmed by 1 base and 9 bases, with 13 bases remaining between them. Germline assignment: CDR1 LNHDA and CDR2 SQIVND (reference sequence). The CDR3 covers 14 residues.

In this sample, this clone is medium-sized. The CDR3 is CASSLTSGTDTQYF. The CDR3 nucleotides read TGTGCCAGCAGTCTAACCTCCGGGACAGATACGCAGTATTTT. The chain combines TRBV6-5 with TRBJ2-3; D is undetermined. CDR1 and CDR2 from the germline V gene are MNHEY and SVGAGI. V was pared by 5 bases and J by 3 bases, with 12 bases between. CDR3 length: 14 residues.

The rearrangement uses TRBV4-1 and TRBJ1-2; D is unclear. The CDR3 spans 15 residues. Germline loops: CDR1 MGHRA, CDR2 YSYEKL. The V end was cut by 3 bases, the J end by 0 bases, with 11 bases between. CDR3: CASSHIRDSNYGYTF. Here the CDR3 DNA reads TGCGCCAGCAGCCACATCAGAGATTCTAACTATGGCTACACCTTC.

The gene calls are TRBV9 and TRBJ1-4; 7 bases map to TRBD1. There are 14 residues in the CDR3. Losses at the gene ends were 3 bases for V and 8 bases for J; bases not matched to a gene: 7. Germline CDR1 is SGDLS and CDR2 is YYNGEE. This CDR3 is CASSERQGGEKLFF. In nucleotides, the CDR3 is TGTGCCAGCAGCGAGAGACAGGGTGGCGAAAAACTGTTTTTT.

The chain has TRBV5-1 and TRBJ2-2; 7 bases agree with TRBD2. Trimming cost V 0 bases and J 5 bases; bases outside gene matches: 13. Germline-derived CDR1 and CDR2 are SGHRS and YFSETQ. The CDR3 loop spans 18 amino acids. Written as DNA, the CDR3 is TGCGCCAGCAGCTTGGAAGCCATCCTGGCGGGAGCGACCGGGGAGCTGTTTTTT. It codes for CASSLEAILAGATGELFF. Looking up the rest from reference TRBV5-1 and TRBJ2-2 gives the full variable domain: KAGVTQTPRYLIKTRGQQVTLSCSPISGHRSVSWYQQTPGQGLQFLFEYFSETQRNKGNFPGRFSGRQFSNSRSEMNVSTLELGDSALYLCASSLEAILAGATGELFFGEGSRLTVL.

The J gene is TRBJ2-2, the V gene TRBV6-5; D unclear. V was pared by 5 bases and J by 4 bases, with 8 bases between. In germline, CDR1 is MNHEY, CDR2 SVGAGI. This CDR3 spans 13 amino acids. The CDR3 DNA reads TGTGCCAGCAGTGACGGACGCACCGGGGAGCTGTTTTTT. As protein: CASSDGRTGELFF.

The V and J genes are TRBV28 and TRBJ2-6; a weak D match, TRBD2 (5 bases). Germline V gene sequence: CDR1 MDHEN, CDR2 SYDVKM. The CDR3 consists of 15 residues. Trimming stripped 7 bases from V and 0 bases from J, with 10 bases between. The CDR3 DNA is TGTGCCAGCATCTCGGGGATCTCTGGGGCCAACGTCCTGACTTTC. Translation gives CASISGISGANVLTF.

The gene calls are TRBV11-2 and TRBJ1-2, with a tentative D call TRBD1 (6 bases). The CDR3 length is 12 residues. Trimming pared 6 bases from V and 4 bases from J, leaving 9 bases between. Germline loops: CDR1 SGHAT, CDR2 FQNNGV. The CDR3 protein is CASRGQSYGYTF. CDR3 in DNA: TGTGCCAGCAGGGGACAAAGCTATGGCTACACCTTC.

The V call is TRBV27, the J call TRBJ1-2; TRBD1 matches at 9 bases. Germline CDR1 is MNHEY and CDR2 is SMNVEV (reference sequence). The CDR3 covers 12 residues. Trimming took 6 bases from V and 13 from J; bases not matched to a gene: 9. The CDR3 region is CASRTGGGWVTF. The CDR3 DNA is TGTGCCAGCAGGACAGGGGGGGGTTGGGTCACCTTC.

The rearrangement links TRBV4-1 to TRBJ2-7; no clear D. CDR1 MGHRA and CDR2 YSYEKL come from the germline V gene. CDR3 length: 14 residues. With 1 base removed from V and 3 bases from J, the gap between germline ends came to 10 bases. CDR3 coding DNA: TGCGCCAGCAGCCAAGTTCCCTTCAACTACGAGCAGTACTTC. Protein sequence: CASSQVPFNYEQYF.

This sequence joins TRBV5-1 and TRBJ2-1, with TRBD1 as a possible D gene (5 bases). The ends were cut back, 7 bases at V and 7 bases at J, with 15 bases in the middle. Per germline, CDR1 SGHRS and CDR2 YFSETQ. The CDR3 totals 13 residues. CDR3 sequence reads: CASSDRFVNEQFF. In DNA form, the CDR3 reads TGCGCCAGCTCCGACAGATTTGTAAATGAGCAGTTCTTC.

V gene TRBV6-5 combines with J gene TRBJ2-7, with 13 positions matching TRBD2. The CDR3 is 15 amino acids. The germline V gene encodes CDR1 MNHEY and CDR2 SVGAGI. The junction had 7 bases not matched to a gene; V was cut back by 6 bases and J by 5 bases. CDR3 DNA sequence: TGTGCCAGCAGATCACTAGCGGGAGGGCCAGACGAGCAGTACTTC. Its translation: CASRSLAGGPDEQYF.

DNA for the CDR3: TGTGCTAGTGGTCTCCGAGACAATGAGCAGTTCTTC. It yields the protein CASGLRDNEQFF. The V and J genes are TRBV12-5 and TRBJ2-1; D is uncertain. Germline lookup yields CDR1 LGHNT and CDR2 FRNRAP. V dropped 5 bases and J dropped 5 bases, with 7 bases sitting between them. The CDR3 is 12 residues long.

Concerning this clone itself: The same CDR3 can be traced to other DNA sequences in this sample. The V gene is TRBV4-1, the J gene TRBJ1-2; no firm D call. The CDR3 extends over 14 amino acids. The V gene lost 0 bases and the J gene lost 6 bases, with 11 bases spanning the gap. Germline values: CDR1 MGHRA, CDR2 YSYEKL. The CDR3 nucleotides read TGCGCCAGCAGCCAAGAATGGGCAGTCCATGGCTACACCTTC. Protein sequence: CASSQEWAVHGYTF.

CDR3 protein: CASGGDHEQFF. In nucleotides, the CDR3 is TGTGCCAGCGGAGGGGACCATGAGCAGTTCTTC. This chain joins TRBV9 and TRBJ2-1; a weak D match, TRBD2 (6 bases). Trimming stripped 7 bases from V and 8 bases from J, with 10 bases between. Germline V gene lookup returns CDR1 SGDLS and CDR2 YYNGEE. The CDR3 has 11 amino acids.

By its share, this clone is medium-sized (0.01 to 0.1%). The V call is TRBV5-8, the J call TRBJ2-2, with TRBD1 matching 9 bases. The trim removed 7 bases at V and 5 bases at J, leaving 15 bases unmatched. The CDR3 is 17 residues long. Germline-derived CDR1 and CDR2 are SGHTS and YDEGEE. The CDR3 sequence: CASSGTGLSQSTGELFF. DNA of the CDR3: TGTGCCAGCTCCGGGACAGGGCTCTCCCAATCGACCGGGGAGCTGTTTTTT.